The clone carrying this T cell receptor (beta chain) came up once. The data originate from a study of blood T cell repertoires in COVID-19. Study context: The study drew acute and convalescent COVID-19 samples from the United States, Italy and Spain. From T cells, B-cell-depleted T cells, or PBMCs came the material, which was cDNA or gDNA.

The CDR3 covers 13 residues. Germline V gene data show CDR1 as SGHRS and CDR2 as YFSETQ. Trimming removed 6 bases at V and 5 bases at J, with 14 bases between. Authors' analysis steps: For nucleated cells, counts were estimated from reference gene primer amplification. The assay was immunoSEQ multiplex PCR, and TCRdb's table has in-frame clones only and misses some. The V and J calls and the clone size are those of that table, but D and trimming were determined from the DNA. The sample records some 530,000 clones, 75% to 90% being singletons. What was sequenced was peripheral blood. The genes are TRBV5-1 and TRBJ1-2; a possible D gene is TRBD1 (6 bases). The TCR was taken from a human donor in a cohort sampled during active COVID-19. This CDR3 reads CASMTGGYYGYTF. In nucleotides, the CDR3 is TGCGCCAGCATGACGGGGGGCTATTATGGCTACACCTTC.